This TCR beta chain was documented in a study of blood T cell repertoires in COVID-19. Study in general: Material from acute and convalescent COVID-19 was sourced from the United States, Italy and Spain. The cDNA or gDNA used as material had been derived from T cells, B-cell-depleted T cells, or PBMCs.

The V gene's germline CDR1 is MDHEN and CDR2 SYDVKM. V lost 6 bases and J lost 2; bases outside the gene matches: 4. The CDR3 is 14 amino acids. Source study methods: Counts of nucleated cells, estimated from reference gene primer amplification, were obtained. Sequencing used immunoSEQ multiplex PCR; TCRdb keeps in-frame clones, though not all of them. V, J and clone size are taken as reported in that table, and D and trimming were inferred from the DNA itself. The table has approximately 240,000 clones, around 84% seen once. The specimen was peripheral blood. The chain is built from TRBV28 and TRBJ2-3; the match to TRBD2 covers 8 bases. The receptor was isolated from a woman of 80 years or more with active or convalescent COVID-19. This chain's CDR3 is CASSGGAFTDTQYF. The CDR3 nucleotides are TGTGCCAGCAGCGGGGGGGCCTTCACAGATACGCAGTATTTT.